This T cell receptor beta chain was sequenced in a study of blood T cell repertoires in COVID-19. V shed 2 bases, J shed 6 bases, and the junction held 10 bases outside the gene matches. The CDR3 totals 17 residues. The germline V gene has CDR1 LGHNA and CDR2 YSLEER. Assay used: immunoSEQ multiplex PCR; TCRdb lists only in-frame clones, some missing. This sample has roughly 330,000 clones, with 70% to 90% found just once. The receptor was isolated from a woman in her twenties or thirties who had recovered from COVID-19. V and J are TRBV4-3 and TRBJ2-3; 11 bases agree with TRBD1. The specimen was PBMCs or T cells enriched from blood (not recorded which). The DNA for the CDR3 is TGCGCCAGCAGCCAACTACCGGGACAGGGGGGTCCCGATACGCAGTATTTT. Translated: CASSQLPGQGGPDTQYF.